This T cell receptor (beta chain) is from a study of blood T cell repertoires in COVID-19. Study background: Acute-phase and convalescent COVID-19 samples originated in the United States, Italy and Spain. PBMCs, B-cell-depleted T cells, or T cells were the source of the cDNA or gDNA that made up the material.

In the source study's methods: Reference gene primer amplification in the assay estimated nucleated cell counts. Profiling relied on immunoSEQ multiplex PCR, and the TCRdb table lists in-frame clones only, not all of them. The V and J calls and clone size are taken from that table; D and trimming were inferred from the DNA. The sample consists of about 71,000 clones, 80% to 90% of them appearing once. Germline CDR1 KGHSH, CDR2 LQKENI. The CDR3 consists of 15 residues. The V end lost 4 bases, the J end lost 3 bases, and 15 bases lay between the germline ends. This clone was picked up one time. The chain has TRBV18 and TRBJ1-1; D perhaps matches TRBD1 (5 bases). The specimen sequenced was peripheral blood. This sequence was found in a man aged 50-59 years with acute or convalescent COVID-19. CDR3 sequence (DNA): TGTGCCAGCTCACTTTCTACAGGAAGCTACACTGAAGCTTTCTTT. Its translation: CASSLSTGSYTEAFF.